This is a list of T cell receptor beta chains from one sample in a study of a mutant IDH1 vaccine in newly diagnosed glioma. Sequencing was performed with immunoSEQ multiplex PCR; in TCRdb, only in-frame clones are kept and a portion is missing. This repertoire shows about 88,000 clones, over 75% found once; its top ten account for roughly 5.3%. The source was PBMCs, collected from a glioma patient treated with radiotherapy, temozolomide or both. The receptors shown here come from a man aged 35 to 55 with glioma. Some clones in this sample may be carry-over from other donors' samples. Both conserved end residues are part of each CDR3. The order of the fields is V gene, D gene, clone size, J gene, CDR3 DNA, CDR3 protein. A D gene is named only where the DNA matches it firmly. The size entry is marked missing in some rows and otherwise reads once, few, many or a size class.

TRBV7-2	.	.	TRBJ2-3	TGTGCCAGCAGCTTAGTAGGGGGGACAGATACGCAGTATTTT	CASSLVGGTDTQYF
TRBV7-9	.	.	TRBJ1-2	TGTGCCAGCGCTCAACAACGGGGGAACTATGGCTACACCTTC	CASAQQRGNYGYTF
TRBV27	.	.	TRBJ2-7	TGTGCCAGCAGTCCCCTGGCCAGCTACGAGCAGTACTTC	CASSPLASYEQYF
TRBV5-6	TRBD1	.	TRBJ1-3	TGTGCCAGCAGCAGGAGGACAGGGTGGTCTGGAAACACCATATATTTT	CASSRRTGWSGNTIYF
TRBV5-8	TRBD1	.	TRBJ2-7	TGTGCCAGCAGCAAAGGGACAGGTTACCTCTACGAGCAGTACTTC	CASSKGTGYLYEQYF
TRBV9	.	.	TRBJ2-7	TGTGCCAGCAGCGTTGGCGTTGGCCCCCTCGAGCAGTACTTC	CASSVGVGPLEQYF
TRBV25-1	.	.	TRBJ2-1	TGTGCCAGCAGAAAATCGGTAGGCAATGAGCAGTTCTTC	CASRKSVGNEQFF
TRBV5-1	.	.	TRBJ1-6	TGCGCCAGCAGCTTAAGGGCCTATAATTCACCCCTCCACTTT	CASSLRAYNSPLHF
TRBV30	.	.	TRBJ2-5	TGTGCCTGGAGGCGTTCGGGGTTCGAGACCCAGTACTTC	CAWRRSGFETQYF
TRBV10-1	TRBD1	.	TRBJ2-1	TGCGCCAGCAGCCGGGACAGGGTTGCCGATGAGCAGTTCTTC	CASSRDRVADEQFF
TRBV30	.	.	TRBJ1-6	TGTGCCTGGAGAACACAGGCCTATTCACCCCTCCACTTT	CAWRTQAYSPLHF
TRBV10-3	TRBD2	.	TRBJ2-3	TGTGCCATCAGTGAGACTAGCGGGGTCACAGATACGCAGTATTTT	CAISETSGVTDTQYF
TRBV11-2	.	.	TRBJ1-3	TGTGCCAGCAGCTTTGGAAACACCATATATTTT	CASSFGNTIYF
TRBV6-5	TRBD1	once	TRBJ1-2	TGTGCCAGCAGTTACGGACAGGGGGACTATGGCTACACCTTC	CASSYGQGDYGYTF
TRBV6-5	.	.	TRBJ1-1	TGTGCCAGCAGTCCGAGAGGGGTGGAAAGCACTGAAGCTTTCTTT	CASSPRGVESTEAFF
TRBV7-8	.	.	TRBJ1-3	TGTGCCAGCAGCAAGGGCTGGGGAGACACCATATATTTT	CASSKGWGDTIYF
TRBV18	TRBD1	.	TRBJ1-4	TGTGCCAGCTCTCTCGGACAGGGCCCCGAAAAACTGTTTTTT	CASSLGQGPEKLFF
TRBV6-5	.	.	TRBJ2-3	TGTGCCAGCAGTTCCCGCTTTCGTACGCAGTATTTT	CASSSRFRTQYF